What follows are 11 T cell receptor beta chains derived from one specimen sequenced in a study of blood T cell repertoires in COVID-19. Sequenced by immunoSEQ multiplex PCR; TCRdb stores in-frame clones only, minus some. This sample has roughly 90,000 clones, with 85% found just once. Sequenced input: peripheral blood. The source is an elderly man with acute or convalescent COVID-19.

The chain employs TRBV27 and TRBJ1-3; 11 bases align to TRBD1. Looked up from germline, CDR1 is MNHEY and CDR2 is SMNVEV (reference sequence). The CDR3 covers 18 residues. Trimming removed 5 bases from V and 5 bases from J; junction bases left unmatched: 14. The CDR3 DNA follows: TGTGCCAGCAGTCCCCCACGGCCGGGACAGGGGGGGAGAAACACCATATATTTT. It translates to CASSPPRPGQGGRNTIYF.

The CDR3 DNA reads TGCGCCAGCAAACCCCCCGGGACTAGCGGGAGGTTGGAGACCCAGTACTTC. This gives the protein CASKPPGTSGRLETQYF. The rearrangement links TRBV5-1 to TRBJ2-5; 15 positions agree with TRBD2. CDR1 and CDR2 (germline): SGHRS, YFSETQ. This CDR3 comprises 17 residues. With 6 bases clipped from V and 5 bases from J, the junction kept 11 bases outside the gene matches. Filled out from reference TRBV5-1 and TRBJ2-5, the complete variable domain reads KAGVTQTPRYLIKTRGQQVTLSCSPISGHRSVSWYQQTPGQGLQFLFEYFSETQRNKGNFPGRFSGRQFSNSRSEMNVSTLELGDSALYLCASKPPGTSGRLETQYFGPGTRLLVL.

The chain links TRBV7-2 to TRBJ1-2, with TRBD1 matching over 10 bases. The V and J ends lost 8 bases and 7 bases, in that order; junction bases with no gene match: 4. The germline gives CDR1 SGHTA, CDR2 FQGNSA. The CDR3 totals 12 residues. For the CDR3, the DNA is TGTGCCAGCCGACAGGGGGCTTTTGGCTACACCTTC. It translates to CASRQGAFGYTF.

V gene TRBV11-3 combines with J gene TRBJ2-3; 7 bases fit TRBD2. This CDR3 comprises 16 residues. Trimming at V came to 1 base and at J to 5 bases, leaving 9 bases not matched to a gene. Germline V gene data show CDR1 as SGHNT and CDR2 as YENEEA. The CDR3 DNA reads as TGTGCCAGCAGCTTAGCGGTGGGAGGGCCTGAAGATACGCAGTATTTT. It yields the protein CASSLAVGGPEDTQYF. The variable domain in full, with the rest retrieved from reference TRBV11-3 and TRBJ2-3, is EAGVVQSPRYKIIEKKQPVAFWCNPISGHNTLYWYLQNLGQGPELLIRYENEEAVDDSQLPKDRFSAERLKGVDSTLKIQPAELGDSAVYLCASSLAVGGPEDTQYFGPGTRLTVL.

The rearrangement links TRBV10-3 to TRBJ2-3; 14 bases are a match to TRBD2. The CDR3 loop spans 15 amino acids. Trimming took 6 bases from V and 3 from J; bases not matched to a gene: 2. Looked up from germline, CDR1 is ENHRY and CDR2 is SYGVKD. CDR3 in DNA: TGTGCCATCAGCGGGACTAGCGGGAGTACAGATACGCAGTATTTT. This codes for CAISGTSGSTDTQYF.

This clone was picked up one time. The chain's CDR3 is CASSPTGTGGGQPQHF. CDR3 nucleotides: TGTGCCAGCAGTCCCACGGGGACAGGGGGTGGTCAGCCCCAGCATTTT. This rearrangement joins TRBV27 to TRBJ1-5, with TRBD1 matching 11 bases. The trim removed 5 bases at V and 6 bases at J, leaving 9 bases unmatched. This CDR3 is built from 16 residues. Germline CDR1 MNHEY, CDR2 SMNVEV (reference sequence).

The chain joins TRBV27 to TRBJ2-1, with a weak D call TRBD1 (5 bases). Germline lookup yields CDR1 MNHEY and CDR2 SMNVEV (reference sequence). Trimming pared 5 bases from V and 1 base from J, leaving 6 bases between. This CDR3 is built from 13 residues. CDR3 sequence: CASSAGSYNEQFF. CDR3 bases: TGTGCCAGCAGTGCAGGGTCCTACAATGAGCAGTTCTTC.

The table lists this clone with a count of one. CDR3 in amino acids: CASSSRDNQETQYF. Here the CDR3 DNA reads TGTGCCAGCAGCTCCCGGGACAACCAAGAGACCCAGTACTTC. The gene calls are TRBV21-1 and TRBJ2-5; the table gives TRBD1 as D, unverified against the DNA. TRBV21-1 is tagged as a pseudogene. The CDR3 runs 14 residues.

This chain links TRBV6-5 with TRBJ2-6; tentative D call: TRBD2 (6 bases). Trimming removed 4 bases from V and 1 base from J, with 11 bases in between. Per germline, CDR1 MNHEY and CDR2 SVGAGI. This CDR3 is built from 16 residues. CDR3 loop: CASSSPAGSGANVLTF. CDR3 sequence (DNA): TGTGCCAGCAGTTCCCCCGCGGGGTCTGGGGCCAACGTCCTGACTTTC.

The gene calls are TRBV6-6 and TRBJ2-1, with D tentatively TRBD1 (6 bases). The CDR3 sequence is 13 residues long. The germline V and J ends were trimmed by 5 bases and 3 bases, with 8 bases remaining between them. Germline CDR1 and CDR2: MNHNY and SVGAGI (reference sequence). The CDR3 region is CASSPRGYNEQFF. CDR3 DNA sequence: TGTGCCAGCAGTCCCAGGGGCTACAATGAGCAGTTCTTC.

This chain uses TRBV30 with TRBJ1-2; 8 nucleotides align to TRBD1. The CDR3 totals 13 residues. Germline assignment: CDR1 GTSNPN and CDR2 SVGIG (reference sequence). With V trimmed by 3 bases and J by 4 bases, 4 bases remained unmatched. CDR3 in DNA: TGTGCCTGGAGAGACGACAGGGGCTATGGCTACACCTTC. As protein: CAWRDDRGYGYTF.